A single sample is the source of the 25 T cell receptor beta chains below, sequenced in a study of technical replicates of blood from several donors. Profiled with immunoSEQ multiplex PCR; TCRdb holds only in-frame clones, not every one. This table has some 57,000 clones, roughly 97% appearing once. The sample taken for sequencing was T cells isolated from PBMCs. These receptors were obtained from a human donor in good health.

The J gene is TRBJ1-2, the V gene TRBV5-4, with TRBD1 identical over 7 bases. CDR1 and CDR2 (germline): SGHNT, YYREEE (reference sequence). Trimming cost V 3 bases and J 4 bases; bases outside gene matches: 15. The CDR3 is 17 residues long. The CDR3 DNA reads TGTGCCAGCAGCTCCAAGGAAATCGGGACAGTAGTCTATGGCTACACCTTC. Protein product: CASSSKEIGTVVYGYTF. The full variable domain, in which reference TRBV5-4 and TRBJ1-2 provide the parts outside the CDR3, is ETGVTQSPTHLIKTRGQQVTLRCSSQSGHNTVSWYQQALGQGPQFIFQYYREEENGRGNFPPRFSGLQFPNYSSELNVNALELDDSALYLCASSSKEIGTVVYGYTFGSGTRLTVV.

The chain links TRBV7-9 to TRBJ1-5; D not certain. Germline V CDR1 and CDR2: SEHNR, FQNEAQ (reference sequence). The germline V and J ends were trimmed by 1 base and 5 bases, with 12 bases remaining between them. This CDR3 is 15 amino acids long. This chain's CDR3 is CASSLGSIGHQPQHF. The DNA of the CDR3 is TGTGCCAGCAGCTTAGGATCCATTGGGCATCAGCCCCAGCATTTT.

The V and J genes are TRBV4-1 and TRBJ2-3, with 14 bases aligning to TRBD2. CDR1 is MGHRA and CDR2 is YSYEKL in the germline V gene. J was trimmed by 2 bases and V by 0 bases; bases with no gene match: 10. This CDR3 contains 20 residues. This CDR3 is CASSQEGTSGRWRDTDTQYF. The CDR3 nucleotides read TGCGCCAGCAGCCAAGAGGGGACTAGCGGGAGATGGAGGGACACAGATACGCAGTATTTT.

V and J are TRBV2 and TRBJ1-1; TRBD1 aligns across 9 bases. This CDR3 is 13 amino acids long. J was trimmed by 5 bases and V by 6 bases; bases with no gene match: 4. Germline V gene lookup returns CDR1 SNHLY and CDR2 FYNNEI. The CDR3 nucleotides are TGTGCCAGCAGGGGACAGGGTGGAACTGAAGCTTTCTTT. Translation: CASRGQGGTEAFF. Variable domain in full (rest from reference TRBV2 and TRBJ1-1): EPEVTQTPSHQVTQMGQEVILRCVPISNHLYFYWYRQILGQKVEFLVSFYNNEISEKSEIFDDQFSVERPDGSNFTLKIRSTKLEDSAMYFCASRGQGGTEAFFGQGTRLTVV.

This rearrangement joins TRBV7-4 to TRBJ1-4; weak D call: TRBD1 (6 bases). Germline assignment: CDR1 SGHVT and CDR2 SQSDAQ. Trimming pared 1 base from V and 8 bases from J, leaving 14 bases between. The CDR3 spans 15 residues. The CDR3 DNA follows: TGTGCCAGCAGCTTAGGGGATAATGGGACAGAAAAACTGTTTTTT. Translation: CASSLGDNGTEKLFF.

This clone was seen a single time. The chain is built from TRBV5-1 and TRBJ1-2; D is undetermined. V lost 3 bases to trimming and J lost 2 bases, with 2 bases between them. This CDR3 contains 11 residues. CDR1 SGHRS and CDR2 YFSETQ come from the germline V gene. The DNA of the CDR3 is TGCGCCAGCAGCTCAAACTATGGCTACACCTTC. Amino acid sequence: CASSSNYGYTF.

This chain uses TRBV29-1 with TRBJ2-7; 9 bases are a match to TRBD2. CDR1 is SQVTM and CDR2 is ANQGSEA in the germline V gene. This CDR3 spans 13 amino acids. V lost 6 bases and J lost 1; bases outside the gene matches: 4. The CDR3 spells CSVLSGRSYEQYF. DNA for the CDR3: TGCAGCGTCTTGAGCGGGAGGTCCTACGAGCAGTACTTC.

The rearrangement joins TRBV20-1 to TRBJ2-5, with unresolved D. This CDR3 comprises 11 residues. The V gene's germline CDR1 is DFQATT and CDR2 SNEGSKA (reference sequence). Trimming removed 0 bases at V and 4 bases at J, with 3 bases between. CDR3 protein: CSARDRETQYF. In nucleotides, the CDR3 is TGCAGTGCTAGAGATCGAGAGACCCAGTACTTC.

The genes are TRBV10-3 and TRBJ2-3, with 7 bases identical to TRBD2. This CDR3 spans 14 amino acids. V was pared by 10 bases and J by 6 bases, with 13 bases of the junction left unmatched. Germline CDR1 ENHRY, CDR2 SYGVKD. The CDR3 sequence: CASRSGGDGDTQYF. In nucleotides, the CDR3 is TGTGCCAGTCGGTCTGGGGGGGACGGGGATACGCAGTATTTT.

The rearrangement links TRBV5-6 to TRBJ1-3; possible D gene TRBD1, 5 bases. V lost 4 bases and J 3 bases, leaving 11 bases between the germline ends. CDR1 SGHDT and CDR2 YYEEEE come from the germline V gene. The CDR3 spans 14 residues. CDR3 protein: CASSTGGSGNTIYF. CDR3 DNA sequence: TGTGCCAGCAGCACCGGGGGAAGTGGAAACACCATATATTTT.

This chain links TRBV20-1 with TRBJ2-3; 7 bases are shared with TRBD2. The CDR3 is made up of 11 amino acids. Germline V lookup: CDR1 DFQATT, CDR2 SNEGSKA (reference sequence). The trim removed 6 bases at V and 10 bases at J, leaving 7 bases unmatched. Here the CDR3 DNA reads TGCAGTGCACTGACTAGCCTTTCGCAGTATTTT. Encoded protein: CSALTSLSQYF.

The chain recombines TRBV6-5 with TRBJ2-3; D is unclear. V was pared by 4 bases and J by 7 bases, with 9 bases between. The germline CDR1 and CDR2 sequences are MNHEY and SVGAGI. The CDR3 loop spans 12 amino acids. CDR3 loop: CASSSPPHTQYF. Here the CDR3 DNA reads TGTGCCAGCAGTTCCCCTCCCCATACGCAGTATTTT.

The chain uses TRBV28 and TRBJ1-5, with 11 bases lining up with TRBD1. CDR3 length equals 13 residues. V was pared by 8 bases and J by 6 bases, with 3 bases of the junction left unmatched. The germline V gene has CDR1 MDHEN and CDR2 SYDVKM. The CDR3 coding sequence is TGTGCCAGCGGACAGGGGGCAGGTCAGCCCCAGCATTTT. Encoded protein: CASGQGAGQPQHF.

This clone was counted once. This chain joins TRBV2 and TRBJ2-7; 9 nucleotides match TRBD1. J was trimmed by 2 bases and V by 6 bases; bases with no gene match: 8. This CDR3 comprises 15 residues. Germline CDR1 SNHLY, CDR2 FYNNEI. Here the CDR3 DNA reads TGTGCCAGCAGCAGACCGGGACAGGGAACCTACGAGCAGTACTTC. Translation gives CASSRPGQGTYEQYF.

A remark on this clone: Compared with germline, one end of the junction differs, possibly owing to a read error. This rearrangement joins TRBV7-7 to TRBJ2-7; 11 nucleotides agree with TRBD1. This CDR3 has 14 amino acids. Germline CDR1 reads SSHAT; CDR2 reads FNYEAQ (reference sequence). The CDR3 loop reads CASSFGQGAEEQYF. CDR3 bases: TGTGCTAGCAGCTTCGGACAGGGGGCGGAGGAGCAGTACTTC.

The rearrangement links TRBV9 to TRBJ2-6; D is unresolved. V lost 0 bases to trimming and J lost 0 bases, with 4 bases between them. The CDR3 length is 15 residues. The V gene's germline CDR1 is SGDLS and CDR2 YYNGEE. The CDR3 loop reads CASSVVRSGANVLTF. The CDR3 bases are TGTGCCAGCAGCGTAGTCCGCTCTGGGGCCAACGTCCTGACTTTC. Using reference TRBV9 and TRBJ2-6 for the parts outside the CDR3, the full variable domain is DSGVTQTPKHLITATGQRVTLRCSPRSGDLSVYWYQQSLDQGLQFLIQYYNGEERAKGNILERFSAQQFPDLHSELNLSSLELGDSALYFCASSVVRSGANVLTFGAGSRLTVL.

Only one count was recorded for this clone. The rearrangement joins TRBV11-3 to TRBJ2-6; a weak D match, TRBD1 (5 bases). The CDR3 is made up of 15 amino acids. V lost 6 bases to trimming and J lost 0 bases, with 9 bases between them. Per the germline V gene, CDR1 is SGHNT and CDR2 is YENEEA. CDR3 DNA: TGTGCCAGCAGACAGGCGAGCTCTGGGGCCAACGTCCTGACTTTC. It translates to CASRQASSGANVLTF.

In its sample, this clone was seen once. The chain combines TRBV9 with TRBJ1-1; D not certain. Germline CDR1 SGDLS, CDR2 YYNGEE. The CDR3 loop spans 12 amino acids. Between the trimmed V and J ends, which lost 0 bases and 4 bases, there was a span of 4 bases. Here the CDR3 DNA reads TGTGCCAGCAGCGTAGTGGCCACTGAAGCTTTCTTT. This sequence encodes CASSVVATEAFF. The whole variable domain, remainder taken from reference TRBV9 and TRBJ1-1, is DSGVTQTPKHLITATGQRVTLRCSPRSGDLSVYWYQQSLDQGLQFLIQYYNGEERAKGNILERFSAQQFPDLHSELNLSSLELGDSALYFCASSVVATEAFFGQGTRLTVV.

The rearrangement joins TRBV21-1 to TRBJ1-4. TRBV21-1 is deemed a pseudogene. The CDR3 length is 14 residues. The CDR3 region is CASSKEAAAEKLFF. As DNA, the CDR3 is TGTGCCAGCAGCAAAGAGGCGGCGGCGGAAAAACTGTTTTTT.

J is TRBJ2-7 and V is TRBV6-1, with D perhaps TRBD1 (5 bases). Germline V gene data show CDR1 as MNHNS and CDR2 as SASEGT. The CDR3 extends over 14 amino acids. The V end was cut by 7 bases, the J end by 4 bases, with 17 bases between. The CDR3 DNA is TGTGCCAGCACCGAGGCCGGACATATATACGAGCAGTACTTC. Residues: CASTEAGHIYEQYF.

The V gene is TRBV5-1, the J gene TRBJ1-4; a possible D gene is TRBD1 (5 bases). Germline-derived CDR1 and CDR2 are SGHRS and YFSETQ. This CDR3 has 14 amino acids. V lost 4 bases to trimming and J lost 8 bases, with 15 bases between them. CDR3 residues: CASSPDAGREKLFF. CDR3 DNA sequence: TGCGCCAGCAGCCCGGACGCGGGGCGGGAAAAACTGTTTTTT.

The chain has TRBV7-6 and TRBJ2-2, with D possibly being TRBD2 (6 bases). Deletions cut 5 bases from V and 3 bases from J, with 19 bases between. This CDR3 is built from 17 residues. CDR1 is SGHVS, CDR2 FNYEAQ, per germline. In DNA, the CDR3 is TGTGCCAGCAGCCGCGGGAAGGGTAGTCCGGACACCGGGGAGCTGTTTTTT. This sequence encodes CASSRGKGSPDTGELFF. The full variable domain, with the rest looked up from reference TRBV7-6 and TRBJ2-2, is GAGVSQSPRYKVTKRGQDVALRCDPISGHVSLYWYRQALGQGPEFLTYFNYEAQQDKSGLPNDRFSAERPEGSISTLTIQRTEQRDSAMYRCASSRGKGSPDTGELFFGEGSRLTVL.

The rearrangement uses TRBV6-1 and TRBJ1-3, with 8 bases aligning to TRBD1. The CDR3 length is 16 residues. Germline loops: CDR1 MNHNS, CDR2 SASEGT. With 2 bases clipped from V and 2 bases from J, the junction kept 5 bases outside the gene matches. This chain's CDR3 is CASSERTGTPGNTIYF. CDR3 in DNA: TGTGCCAGCAGTGAACGGACAGGGACCCCTGGAAACACCATATATTTT.

The chain carries TRBV7-9 and TRBJ1-1, with D possibly TRBD1 on 5 matching bases. The CDR3 is made up of 13 amino acids. CDR1 is SEHNR and CDR2 is FQNEAQ in the germline V gene (reference sequence). V lost 8 bases and J 1 base, leaving 11 bases between the germline ends. The CDR3 here is CASVPGKNTEAFF. CDR3 DNA sequence: TGTGCCAGCGTACCAGGGAAGAACACTGAAGCTTTCTTT. The variable domain in full, completed from reference TRBV7-9 and TRBJ1-1, reads DTGVSQNPRHKITKRGQNVTFRCDPISEHNRLYWYRQTLGQGPEFLTYFQNEAQLEKSRLLSDRFSAERPKGSFSTLEIQRTEQGDSAMYLCASVPGKNTEAFFGQGTRLTVV.

The chain couples TRBV7-8 to TRBJ2-7; 7 bases line up with TRBD1. This CDR3 is 14 amino acids long. Germline CDR1 is SGHVS and CDR2 is FQNEAQ. V lost 5 bases and J lost 3; bases outside the gene matches: 7. The CDR3 region has the DNA TGTGCCAGCAGCAGCACCGGGACAGTCTACGAGCAGTACTTC. Amino acids: CASSSTGTVYEQYF.